Sequencing of this T cell receptor (beta chain) was carried out in a study of blood T cells in healthy people across ages. This clonotype was found a few times. Caucasian, healthy and from Russia, the donors were aged between about 6 and 100. V lost 6 bases and J 0 bases, leaving 21 bases between the germline ends. Germline assignment: CDR1 MDHEN and CDR2 SYDVKM. The CDR3 spans 17 residues. PCR was performed a second time for roughly 7 to 12 cycles using a sample-barcoded 5' primer and a J-beta primer mix. From the 5' RACE reads, TCRdb called clonotypes with MiXCR, one entry per CDR3 protein. The sample contains some 920,000 distinct CDR3 sequences, 51% of which appear only once.

Sequenced material: blood. This chain connects TRBV28 to TRBJ2-7, with D possibly being TRBD1 or TRBD2 (6 bases each). The receptor was isolated from a woman in her fifties or sixties in good health. CDR3 residues: CASRQEVGGRHSYEQYF. The CDR3 DNA follows: TGTGCCAGCAGGCAAGAGGTGGGGGGCCGGCACTCCTACGAGCAGTACTTC.